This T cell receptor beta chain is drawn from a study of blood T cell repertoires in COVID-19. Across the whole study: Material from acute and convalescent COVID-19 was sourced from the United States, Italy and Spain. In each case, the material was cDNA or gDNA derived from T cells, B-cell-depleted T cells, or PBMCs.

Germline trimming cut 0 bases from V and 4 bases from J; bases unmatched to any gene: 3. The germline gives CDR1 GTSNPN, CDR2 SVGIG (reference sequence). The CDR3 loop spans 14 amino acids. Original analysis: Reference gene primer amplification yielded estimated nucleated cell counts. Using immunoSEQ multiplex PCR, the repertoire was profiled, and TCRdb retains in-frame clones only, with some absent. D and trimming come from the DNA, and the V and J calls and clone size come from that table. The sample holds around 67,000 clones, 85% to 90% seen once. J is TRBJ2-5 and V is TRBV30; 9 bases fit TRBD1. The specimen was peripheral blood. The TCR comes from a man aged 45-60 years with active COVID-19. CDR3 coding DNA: TGTGCCTGGAGTGTCGGGACAGGGAGAGAGACCCAGTACTTC. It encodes CAWSVGTGRETQYF.